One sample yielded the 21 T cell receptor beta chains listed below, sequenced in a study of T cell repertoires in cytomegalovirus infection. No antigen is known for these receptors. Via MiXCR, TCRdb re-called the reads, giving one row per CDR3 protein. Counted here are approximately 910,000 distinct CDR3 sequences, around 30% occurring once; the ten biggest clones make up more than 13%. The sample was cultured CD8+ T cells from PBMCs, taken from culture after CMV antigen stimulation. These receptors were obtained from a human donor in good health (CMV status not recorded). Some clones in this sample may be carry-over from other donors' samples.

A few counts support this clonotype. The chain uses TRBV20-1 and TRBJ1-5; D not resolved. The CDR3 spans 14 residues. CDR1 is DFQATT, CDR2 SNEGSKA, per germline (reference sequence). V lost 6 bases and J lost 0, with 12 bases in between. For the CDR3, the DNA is TGCAGTGCGGAGGGCGGCTATAGCAATCAGCCCCAGCATTTT. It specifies CSAEGGYSNQPQHF.

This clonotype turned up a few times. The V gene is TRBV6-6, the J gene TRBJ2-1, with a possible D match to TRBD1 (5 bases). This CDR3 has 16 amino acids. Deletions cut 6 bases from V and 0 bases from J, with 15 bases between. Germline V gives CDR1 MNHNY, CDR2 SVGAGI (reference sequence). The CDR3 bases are TGTGCCAGCAGCCTTGGGGCGGACCGCTCCTACAATGAGCAGTTCTTC. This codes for CASSLGADRSYNEQFF.

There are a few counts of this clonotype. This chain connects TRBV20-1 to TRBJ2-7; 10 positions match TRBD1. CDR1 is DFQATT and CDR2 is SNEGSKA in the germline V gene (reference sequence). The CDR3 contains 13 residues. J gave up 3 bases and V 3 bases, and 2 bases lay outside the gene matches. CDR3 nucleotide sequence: TGCAGTGCTAGCTGGGACAGGGGCTACGAGCAGTACGTC. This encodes CSASWDRGYEQYV.

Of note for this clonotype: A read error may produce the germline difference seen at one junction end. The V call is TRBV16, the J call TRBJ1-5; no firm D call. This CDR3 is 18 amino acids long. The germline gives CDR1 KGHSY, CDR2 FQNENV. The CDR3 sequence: CANSQLSLEATHNQPQHF. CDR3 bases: TGTGCCAACAGCCAATTATCATTGGAAGCGACTCACAATCAGCCCCAGCATTTT. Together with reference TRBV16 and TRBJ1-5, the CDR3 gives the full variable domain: GEEVAQTPKHLVRGEGQKAKLYCAPIKGHSYVFWYQQVLKNEFKFLISFQNENVFDETGMPKERFSAKCLPNSPCSLEIQATKLEDSAVYFCANSQLSLEATHNQPQHFGDGTRLSIL.

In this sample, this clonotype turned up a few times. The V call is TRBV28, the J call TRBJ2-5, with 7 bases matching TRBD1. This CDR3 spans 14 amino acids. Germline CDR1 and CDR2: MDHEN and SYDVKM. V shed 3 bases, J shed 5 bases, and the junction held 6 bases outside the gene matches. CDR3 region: CASSFIGGAETQYF. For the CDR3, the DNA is TGTGCCAGCAGTTTTATAGGGGGCGCGGAGACCCAGTACTTC.

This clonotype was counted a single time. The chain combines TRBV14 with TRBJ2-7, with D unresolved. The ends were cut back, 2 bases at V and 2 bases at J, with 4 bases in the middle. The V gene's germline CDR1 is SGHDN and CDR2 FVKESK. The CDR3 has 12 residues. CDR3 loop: CASSQWPYEQYF. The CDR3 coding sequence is TGTGCCAGCAGCCAATGGCCCTACGAGCAGTACTTC. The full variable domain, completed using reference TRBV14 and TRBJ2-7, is EAGVTQFPSHSVIEKGQTVTLRCDPISGHDNLYWYRRVMGKEIKFLLHFVKESKQDESGMPNNRFLAERTGGTYSTLKVQPAELEDSGVYFCASSQWPYEQYFGPGTRLTVT.

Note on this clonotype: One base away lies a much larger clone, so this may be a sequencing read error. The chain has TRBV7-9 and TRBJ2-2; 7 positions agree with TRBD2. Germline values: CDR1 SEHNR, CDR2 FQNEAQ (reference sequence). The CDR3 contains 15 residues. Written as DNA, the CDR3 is TGTGCCAACAGCTTACAGCGGGAGAACACCGGGGAGCTGTTTTTT. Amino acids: CANSLQRENTGELFF.

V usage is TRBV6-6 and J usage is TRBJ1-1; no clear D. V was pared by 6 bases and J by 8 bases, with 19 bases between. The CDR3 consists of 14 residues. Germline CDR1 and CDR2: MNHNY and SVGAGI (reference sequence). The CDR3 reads CASSLRGQVLEAFF. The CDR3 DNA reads TGTGCCAGCAGCCTCCGAGGTCAGGTCCTAGAAGCTTTCTTT.

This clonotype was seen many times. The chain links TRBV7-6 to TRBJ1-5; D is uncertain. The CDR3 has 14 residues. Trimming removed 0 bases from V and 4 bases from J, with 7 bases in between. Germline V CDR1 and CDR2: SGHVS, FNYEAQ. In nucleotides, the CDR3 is TGTGCCAGCAGCTTAGCGGATGGGAATCAGCCCCAGCATTTT. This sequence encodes CASSLADGNQPQHF.

DNA of the CDR3: TGTGCCAGCAGCAATTCAGGGGGCAACACTGAAGCTTTCTTT. Translating gives CASSNSGGNTEAFF. The rearrangement uses TRBV6-2 or TRBV6-3 and TRBJ1-1; 8 bases line up with TRBD1. With 6 bases clipped from V and 2 bases from J, the junction kept 5 bases outside the gene matches. The CDR3 is 14 amino acids. Germline CDR1 MNHEY, CDR2 SVGEGT.

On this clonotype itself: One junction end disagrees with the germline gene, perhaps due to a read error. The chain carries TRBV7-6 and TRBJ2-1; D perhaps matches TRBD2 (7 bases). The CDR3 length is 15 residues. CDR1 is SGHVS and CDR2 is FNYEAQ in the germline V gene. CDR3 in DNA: TGTGTCAGCAGCTTAAAGGGGGGGGCCGTCAATGAGCAGTTCTTC. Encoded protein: CVSSLKGGAVNEQFF.

Written as DNA, the CDR3 is TGTGCCAGCAGCCACAGGGAATCCATCCAGCCCCAGCATTTT. Its translation is CASSHRESIQPQHF. The chain employs TRBV28 and TRBJ1-5; D possibly corresponds to TRBD1 (6 bases). The V end was cut by 6 bases, the J end by 7 bases, with 16 bases between. The CDR3 runs 14 residues. Germline assignment: CDR1 MDHEN and CDR2 SYDVKM.

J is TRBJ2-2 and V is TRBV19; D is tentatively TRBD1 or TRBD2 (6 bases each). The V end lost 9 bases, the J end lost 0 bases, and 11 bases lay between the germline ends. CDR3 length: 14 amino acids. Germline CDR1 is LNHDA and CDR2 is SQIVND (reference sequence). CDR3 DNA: TGTGCCAGCTGGGGGGCGGCGAACACCGGGGAGCTGTTTTTT. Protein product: CASWGAANTGELFF. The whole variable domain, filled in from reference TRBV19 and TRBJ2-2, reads DGGITQSPKYLFRKEGQNVTLSCEQNLNHDAMYWYRQDPGQGLRLIYYSQIVNDFQKGDIAEGYSVSREKKESFPLTVTSAQKNPTAFYLCASWGAANTGELFFGEGSRLTVL.

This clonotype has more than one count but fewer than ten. The CDR3, as DNA: TGTGCCAGCAGCCCGGGCCCTTTTAATCAGCCCCAGCATTTT. Residues: CASSPGPFNQPQHF. The V and J genes are TRBV7-6 and TRBJ1-5, with D unresolved. Germline V gives CDR1 SGHVS, CDR2 FNYEAQ. Trimming removed 5 bases from V and 4 bases from J, with 12 bases in between. The CDR3 contains 14 residues.

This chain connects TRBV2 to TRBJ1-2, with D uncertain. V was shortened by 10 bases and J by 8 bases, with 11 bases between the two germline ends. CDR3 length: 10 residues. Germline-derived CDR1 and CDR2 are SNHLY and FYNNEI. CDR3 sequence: CATPRTGYTF. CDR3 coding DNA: TGTGCCACCCCTCGAACGGGCTACACCTTC. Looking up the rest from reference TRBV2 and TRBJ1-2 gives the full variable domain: EPEVTQTPSHQVTQMGQEVILRCVPISNHLYFYWYRQILGQKVEFLVSFYNNEISEKSEIFDDQFSVERPDGSNFTLKIRSTKLEDSAMYFCATPRTGYTFGSGTRLTVV.

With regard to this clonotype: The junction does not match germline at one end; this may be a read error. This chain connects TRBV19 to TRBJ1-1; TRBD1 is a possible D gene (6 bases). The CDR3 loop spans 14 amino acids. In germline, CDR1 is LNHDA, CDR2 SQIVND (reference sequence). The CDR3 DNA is TGTGCCAGTAGTTGGAAAGGGGGGAACACTGAAACTTTCTTC. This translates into CASSWKGGNTETFF.

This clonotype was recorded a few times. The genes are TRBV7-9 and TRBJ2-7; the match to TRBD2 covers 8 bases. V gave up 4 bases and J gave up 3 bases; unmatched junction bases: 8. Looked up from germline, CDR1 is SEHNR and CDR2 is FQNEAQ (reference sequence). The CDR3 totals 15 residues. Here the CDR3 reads CASSSRGGMFYEQYF. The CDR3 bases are TGTGCCAGCAGCTCTCGGGGGGGAATGTTCTACGAGCAGTACTTC.

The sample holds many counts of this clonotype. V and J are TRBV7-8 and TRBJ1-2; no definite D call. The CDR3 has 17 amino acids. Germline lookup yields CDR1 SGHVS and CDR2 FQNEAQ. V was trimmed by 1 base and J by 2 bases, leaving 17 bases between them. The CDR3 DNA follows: TGTGCCAGCAGCTTAGACGATATATATGGGGTGAACTATGGCTACACCTTC. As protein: CASSLDDIYGVNYGYTF.

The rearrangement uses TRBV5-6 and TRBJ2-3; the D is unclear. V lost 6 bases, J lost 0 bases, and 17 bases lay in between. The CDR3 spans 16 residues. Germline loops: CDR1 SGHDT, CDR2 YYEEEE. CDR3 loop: CASTPPGRISTDTQYF. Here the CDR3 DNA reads TGTGCCAGCACTCCCCCGGGCAGGATTAGCACAGATACGCAGTATTTT. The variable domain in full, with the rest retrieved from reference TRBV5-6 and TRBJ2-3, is DAGVTQSPTHLIKTRGQQVTLRCSPKSGHDTVSWYQQALGQGPQFIFQYYEEEERQRGNFPDRFSGHQFPNYSSELNVNALLLGDSALYLCASTPPGRISTDTQYFGPGTRLTVL.

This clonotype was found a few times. The CDR3 DNA reads as TGTGCCAGCAGCTCCCAAGAACGGTATGGCTACACCTTC. It translates to CASSSQERYGYTF. The V call is TRBV13, the J call TRBJ1-2; no clear D. Germline CDR1 PRHDT, CDR2 FYEKMQ (reference sequence). The CDR3 spans 13 residues. V shed 4 bases and J shed 5 bases, with 11 bases lying between them.

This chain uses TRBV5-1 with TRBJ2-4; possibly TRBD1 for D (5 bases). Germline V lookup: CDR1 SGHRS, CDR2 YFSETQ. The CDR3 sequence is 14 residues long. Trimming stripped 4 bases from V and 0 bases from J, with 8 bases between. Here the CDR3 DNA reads TGCGCCAGCAGCAAGGGGTTAGCCAAAAACATTCAGTACTTC. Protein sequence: CASSKGLAKNIQYF.